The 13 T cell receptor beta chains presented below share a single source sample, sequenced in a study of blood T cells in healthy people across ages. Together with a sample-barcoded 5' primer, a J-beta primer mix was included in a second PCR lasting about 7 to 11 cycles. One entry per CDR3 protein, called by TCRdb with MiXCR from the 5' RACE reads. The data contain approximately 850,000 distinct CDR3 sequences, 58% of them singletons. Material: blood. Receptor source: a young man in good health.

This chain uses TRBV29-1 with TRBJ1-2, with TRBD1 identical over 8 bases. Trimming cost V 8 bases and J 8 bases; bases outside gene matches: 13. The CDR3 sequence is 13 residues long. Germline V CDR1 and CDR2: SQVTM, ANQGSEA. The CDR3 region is CSHPWTGPGGYTF. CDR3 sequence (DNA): TGCAGCCACCCCTGGACAGGGCCAGGAGGCTACACCTTC.

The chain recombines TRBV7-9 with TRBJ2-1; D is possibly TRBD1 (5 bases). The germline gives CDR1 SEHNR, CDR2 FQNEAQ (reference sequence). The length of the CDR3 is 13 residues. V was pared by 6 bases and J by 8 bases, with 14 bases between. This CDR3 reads CASSRARDHEQFF. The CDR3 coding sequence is TGTGCCAGCAGTCGCGCCAGGGATCATGAGCAGTTCTTC.

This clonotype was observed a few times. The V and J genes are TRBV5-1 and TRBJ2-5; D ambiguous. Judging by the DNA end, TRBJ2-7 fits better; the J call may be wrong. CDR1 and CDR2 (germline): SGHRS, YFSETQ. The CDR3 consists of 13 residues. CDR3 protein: CASSLESYYEQYF. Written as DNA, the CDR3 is TGCGCCAGCAGCTTGGAGTCTTACTACGAGCAGTACTTC.

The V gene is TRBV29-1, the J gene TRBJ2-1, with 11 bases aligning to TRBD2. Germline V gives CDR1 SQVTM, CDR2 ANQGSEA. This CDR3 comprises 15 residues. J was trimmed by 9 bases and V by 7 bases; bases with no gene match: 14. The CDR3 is CSADSGTSGRAEQFF. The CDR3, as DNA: TGCAGCGCCGATTCCGGGACTAGCGGAAGGGCTGAGCAGTTCTTC.

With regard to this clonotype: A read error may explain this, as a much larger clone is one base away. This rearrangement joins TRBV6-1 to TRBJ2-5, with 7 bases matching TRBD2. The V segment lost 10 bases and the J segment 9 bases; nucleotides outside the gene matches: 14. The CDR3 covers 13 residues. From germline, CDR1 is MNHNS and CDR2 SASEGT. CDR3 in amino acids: CATLGDYHEAQYF. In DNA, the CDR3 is TGTGCCACCTTAGGGGACTATCACGAGGCCCAGTACTTC.

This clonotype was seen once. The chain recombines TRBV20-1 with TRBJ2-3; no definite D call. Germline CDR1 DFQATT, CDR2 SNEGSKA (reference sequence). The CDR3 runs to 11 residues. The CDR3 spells CRLGDTDTQYF. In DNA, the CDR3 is TGCAGGCTTGGAGACACAGATACGCAGTATTTT.

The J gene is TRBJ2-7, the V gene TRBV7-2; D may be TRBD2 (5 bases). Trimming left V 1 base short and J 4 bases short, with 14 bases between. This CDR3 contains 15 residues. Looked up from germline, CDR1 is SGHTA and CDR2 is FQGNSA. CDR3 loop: CASSLVASGRYEQYF. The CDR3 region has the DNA TGTGCCAGCAGCTTAGTAGCGTCAGGACGATACGAGCAGTACTTC. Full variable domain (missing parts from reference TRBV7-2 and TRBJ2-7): GAGVSQSPSNKVTEKGKDVELRCDPISGHTALYWYRQSLGQGLEFLIYFQGNSAPDKSGLPSDRFSAERTGGSVSTLTIQRTQQEDSAVYLCASSLVASGRYEQYFGPGTRLTVT.

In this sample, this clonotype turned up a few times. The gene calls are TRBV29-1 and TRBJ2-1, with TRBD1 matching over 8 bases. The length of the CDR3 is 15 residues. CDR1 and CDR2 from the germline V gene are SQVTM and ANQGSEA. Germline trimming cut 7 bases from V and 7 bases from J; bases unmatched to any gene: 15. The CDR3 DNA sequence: TGCAGCGCGGCAGAGGACAGGGTCAATTTTAATGAGCAGTTCTTC. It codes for CSAAEDRVNFNEQFF.

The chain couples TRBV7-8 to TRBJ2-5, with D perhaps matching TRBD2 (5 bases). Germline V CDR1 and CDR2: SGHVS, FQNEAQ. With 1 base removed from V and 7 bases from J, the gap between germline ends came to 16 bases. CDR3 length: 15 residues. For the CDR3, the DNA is TGTGCCAGCAGCTTAGAGGCGACCCTGGCGGGGACCCAGTACTTC. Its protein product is CASSLEATLAGTQYF. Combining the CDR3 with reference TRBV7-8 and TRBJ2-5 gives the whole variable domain GAGVSQSPRYKVAKRGQDVALRCDPISGHVSLFWYQQALGQGPEFLTYFQNEAQLDKSGLPSDRFFAERPEGSVSTLKIQRTQQEDSAVYLCASSLEATLAGTQYFGPGTRLLVL.

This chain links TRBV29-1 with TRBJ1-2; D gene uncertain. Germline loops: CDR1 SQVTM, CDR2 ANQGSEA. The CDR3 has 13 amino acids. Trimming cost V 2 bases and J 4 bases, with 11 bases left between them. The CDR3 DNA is TGCAGCGTTGAACTACATCATCGCTATGGCTACACCTTC. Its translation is CSVELHHRYGYTF.

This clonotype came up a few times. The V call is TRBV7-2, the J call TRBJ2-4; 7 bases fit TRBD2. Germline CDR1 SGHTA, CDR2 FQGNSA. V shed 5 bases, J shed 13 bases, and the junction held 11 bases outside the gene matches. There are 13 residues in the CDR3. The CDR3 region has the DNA TGTGCCAGCAGCGCGGGACTACTTCTCGTGCAGTACTTC. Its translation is CASSAGLLLVQYF.

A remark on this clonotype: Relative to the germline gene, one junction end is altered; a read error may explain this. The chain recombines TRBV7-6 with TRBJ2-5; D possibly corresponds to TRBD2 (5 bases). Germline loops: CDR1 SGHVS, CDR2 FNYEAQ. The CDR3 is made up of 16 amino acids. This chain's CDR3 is CAGSLEASPGQETQYF. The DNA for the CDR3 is TGTGCCGGCAGCTTAGAAGCTAGCCCGGGCCAAGAGACCCAGTACTTC.

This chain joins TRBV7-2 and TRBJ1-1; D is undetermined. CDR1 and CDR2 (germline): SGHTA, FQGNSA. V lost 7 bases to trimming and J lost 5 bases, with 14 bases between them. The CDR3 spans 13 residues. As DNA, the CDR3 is TGTGCCAGCAATGGTGGTCTGGGGACTGAAGCTTTCTTT. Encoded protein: CASNGGLGTEAFF.